This T cell receptor beta chain came from a study of long-term antiretroviral therapy in people with HIV. Researchers ran immunoSEQ v3.0 at survey level. Clones were read by immunoSEQ multiplex PCR, and TCRdb kept only the in-frame ones, dropping some. The sample includes tens of thousands of clones, more than 65% seen only once; the top ten take more than 8%. This sample comprised unsorted PBMCs, obtained at the start of antiretroviral therapy. The clonotype was recovered from a man in his fifties or sixties with HIV.

CDR3 residues: CASSDNRGTGELFF. Written as DNA, the CDR3 is TGTGCCAGCAGTGATAATAGGGGCACCGGGGAGCTGTTTTTT. The V gene is TRBV2, the J gene TRBJ2-2; TRBD1 might be the D (5 bases). The ends were cut back, 3 bases at V and 4 bases at J, with 9 bases in the middle. This CDR3 is 14 amino acids long. Germline V gene sequence: CDR1 SNHLY, CDR2 FYNNEI.